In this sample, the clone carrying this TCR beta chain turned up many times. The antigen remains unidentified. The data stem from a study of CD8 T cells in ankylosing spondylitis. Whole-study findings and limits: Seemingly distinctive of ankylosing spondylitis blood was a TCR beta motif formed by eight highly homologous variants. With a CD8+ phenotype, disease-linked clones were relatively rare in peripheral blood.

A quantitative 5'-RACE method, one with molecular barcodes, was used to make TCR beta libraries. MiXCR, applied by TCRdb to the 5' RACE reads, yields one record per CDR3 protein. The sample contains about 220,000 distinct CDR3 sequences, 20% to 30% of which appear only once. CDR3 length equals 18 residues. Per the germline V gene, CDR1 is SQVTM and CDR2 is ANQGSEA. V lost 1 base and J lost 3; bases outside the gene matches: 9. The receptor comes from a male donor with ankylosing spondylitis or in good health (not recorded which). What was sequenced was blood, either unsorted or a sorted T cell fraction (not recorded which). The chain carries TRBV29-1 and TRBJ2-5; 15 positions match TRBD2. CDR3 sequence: CSVEAGLAGGTYKETQYF. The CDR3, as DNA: TGCAGCGTTGAAGCGGGACTAGCGGGAGGTACCTACAAAGAGACCCAGTACTTC.